This T cell receptor (beta chain) is from a study of response to subunit inactivated influenza vaccine. The study, taken as a whole, reports: Authors proposed each seasonal influenza vaccination draws in few new T cells.

TCRdb fed the RT-PCR reads into MiXCR, producing one record per CDR3 protein. The sample shows approximately 530,000 distinct CDR3 sequences, around 8% of them seen only once. This clonotype was detected only a few times. Antigen: not known. The ends were cut back, 4 bases at V and 8 bases at J, with 30 bases in the middle. This CDR3 contains 18 residues. This receptor was identified in a man aged 50-75 years who received an inactivated influenza vaccine. The starting material was PBMCs from blood, obtained approximately 25 months after vaccination. This rearrangement joins TRBV12-3 or TRBV12-4 to TRBJ2-7; perhaps D is TRBD1 or TRBD2 (5 bases each). The CDR3: CASSSIGFLGEPAFQQYF. CDR3 bases: TGTGCCAGCAGTTCCATTGGGTTTTTGGGGGAACCAGCTTTCCAGCAGTACTTC.